These 5 T cell receptor beta chains originate from one sample sequenced in a study of technical replicates of blood from a handful of donors. Measured with immunoSEQ multiplex PCR; TCRdb has only the in-frame clones, and not every one. The sample holds some 48,000 clones, 92% seen once. Sequenced: PBMCs. These receptors came from a human donor in good health. Some clones in this sample may be carry-over from other donors' samples.

The V call is TRBV5-6, the J call TRBJ1-5; 9 nucleotides line up with TRBD1. The CDR3 is made up of 17 amino acids. V was pared by 0 bases and J by 6 bases, with 10 bases of the junction left unmatched. CDR1 is SGHDT, CDR2 YYEEEE, per germline. Written as DNA, the CDR3 is TGTGCCAGCAGCTTGGGTAGCCTTACAGGGGGCGTTCAGCCCCAGCATTTT. Encoded protein: CASSLGSLTGGVQPQHF.

V gene TRBV7-2 combines with J gene TRBJ2-1; 8 bases fit TRBD2. Trimming removed 1 base from V and 4 bases from J; junction bases left unmatched: 3. The V gene's germline CDR1 is SGHTA and CDR2 FQGNSA. This CDR3 contains 15 residues. As DNA, the CDR3 is TGTGCCAGCAGCTTAGGAACTAGCGGTTACAATGAGCAGTTCTTC. Translating gives CASSLGTSGYNEQFF.

The V gene is TRBV4-1, the J gene TRBJ2-2, with 16 bases aligning to TRBD2. With 1 base clipped from V and 5 bases from J, the junction kept 7 bases outside the gene matches. Germline V lookup: CDR1 MGHRA, CDR2 YSYEKL. The CDR3 has 19 amino acids. The CDR3 sequence: CASSQAGTSGGARTGELFF. In DNA form, the CDR3 reads TGCGCCAGCAGCCAAGCAGGGACTAGCGGGGGGGCGCGGACCGGGGAGCTGTTTTTT.

The chain is built from TRBV25-1 and TRBJ2-7; D is uncertain. The V and J ends lost 1 base and 0 bases respectively, with 4 bases between them. In germline, CDR1 is MGHDK, CDR2 SYGVNS. The length of the CDR3 is 13 residues. This CDR3 is CASSESRSYEQYF. CDR3 in DNA: TGTGCCAGCAGTGAATCCCGCTCCTACGAGCAGTACTTC.

The rearrangement links TRBV6-5 to TRBJ2-7; 8 bases map to TRBD1. This CDR3 region has 14 residues. V lost 7 bases and J lost 0; bases outside the gene matches: 5. In germline, CDR1 is MNHEY, CDR2 SVGAGI. The CDR3 region is CASTEDRASYEQYF. CDR3 nucleotide sequence: TGTGCCAGCACCGAGGACAGGGCCTCCTACGAGCAGTACTTC.